Given below is one T cell receptor (beta chain) in context. No cognate antigen has been identified for it. Base qualities are not recorded, but no much larger clone differs from it by a single base. Mismatch repair deficiency in every enrolled patient was established by polymerase chain reaction or immunohistochemistry. A few patients who responded to pembrolizumab therapy underwent TCR sequencing. Pembrolizumab PD-1 blockade was prospectively tested in advanced mismatch repair-deficient cancers, regardless of tissue of origin, in the phase II trial. Peripheral blood T cell samples were gathered serially, both before PD-1 blockade started and at multiple time points afterward. Blood sampling time points were reported as weeks after the first dose of pembrolizumab. These data belong to a study of PD-1 blockade in mismatch repair-deficient tumors (dated by TCRdb to 2017 to 2019). Study-wide context: The trial enrolled about 90 consecutive patients with under 15 mismatch repair-deficient cancer types between September 2013 and September 2016, all previously treated and progressing. Tumor-associated T cell clones in the peripheral blood of patients responding to PD-1 blockade were tracked using deep sequencing of TCR CDR3 regions.

General study outcomes and caveats: Rapid expansion after pembrolizumab followed by contraction, generally before radiologic responses, was shown by tumor-resident clones, which were often undetectable in blood before treatment.

Deletion took 5 bases off V and 4 bases off J, with a span of 12 bases between the germline ends. The CDR3 starts with the cysteine, ends with the phenylalanine, and has 14 residues. Just the 42-base CDR3 DNA is kept, in frame starting at base 1. The germline V gene encodes CDR1 MNHEY and CDR2 SMNVEV (reference sequence). Library construction relied on the immunoSEQ multiplex PCR assay. The table was pulled from immuneACCESS by TCRdb, which kept in-frame rearrangements only. Such tables lose some clones; where checked, under half of the loss comes from unresolved V genes, and the rest has no known cause. For this sample the table gives 85,000 to 130,000 clones, of which approximately 83% were detected only once. Clones ranked in the top ten supply approximately 6.5% of the sample.

This chain joins TRBV27 to TRBJ2-1; 6 matching bases give a weak D call of TRBD1. Source: peripheral blood, taken 35 to 37 weeks after starting pembrolizumab. The TCR comes from an adult with mismatch repair-deficient cancer. Read as DNA, the sequence is TGTGCCAGCAGTAGACCAGGGGCGTACAATGAGCAGTTCTTC. It codes for CASSRPGAYNEQFF.